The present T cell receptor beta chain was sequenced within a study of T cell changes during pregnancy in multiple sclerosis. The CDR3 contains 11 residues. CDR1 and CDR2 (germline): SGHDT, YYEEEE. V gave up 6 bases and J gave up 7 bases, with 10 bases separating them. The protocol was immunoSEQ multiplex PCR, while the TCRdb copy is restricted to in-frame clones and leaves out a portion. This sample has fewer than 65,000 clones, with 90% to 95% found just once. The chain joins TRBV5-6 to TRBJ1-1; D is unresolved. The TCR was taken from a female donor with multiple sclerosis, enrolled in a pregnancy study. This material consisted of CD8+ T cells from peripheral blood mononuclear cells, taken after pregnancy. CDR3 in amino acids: CASTREGEAFF. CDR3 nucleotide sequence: TGTGCCAGCACTCGGGAGGGTGAAGCTTTCTTT.